This T cell receptor beta chain came from a study of low-dose radiotherapy and immunotherapy resistance in tumors. Whole-study context: Cohort 1 patients were irradiated with 0.5 Gy fractions every 2 weeks to 6.5 Gy total. Every six weeks patients received intravenous ipilimumab 1 mg/kg, and every two weeks they received intravenous nivolumab 240 mg.

CDR1 and CDR2 (germline): MDHEN, SYDVKM. The V segment lost 6 bases and the J segment 13 bases; nucleotides outside the gene matches: 10. The CDR3 spans 14 residues. As for time point: before trial treatment. Eligibility was restricted to patients presenting with advanced solid tumors that lacked tumor-infiltrating lymphocytes. Alpha and beta chains were covered, as first-strand cDNA relied on TRAV- and TRBV-specific primers. TCR amplification involved 20 to 25 PCR cycles with a constant-region primer and V-primer adapter. Each CDR3 protein is one row after TCRdb ran MiXCR on the reads. The sample lists 57,000 or so distinct CDR3 sequences, 20% to 25% occurring once. This clonotype turned up a few times. With a far larger clone one base away, a read error is the likely cause.

This chain uses TRBV28 with TRBJ2-4; TRBD1 matches 12 bases. This TCR was recovered from a male donor with prostate cancer. The sample consisted of PBMCs, taken before treatment. CDR3 nucleotide sequence: TGTGCCAGCAGGGGACAGGGGGCCCTCAATGAGCAGTACTTC. Its translation is CASRGQGALNEQYF.